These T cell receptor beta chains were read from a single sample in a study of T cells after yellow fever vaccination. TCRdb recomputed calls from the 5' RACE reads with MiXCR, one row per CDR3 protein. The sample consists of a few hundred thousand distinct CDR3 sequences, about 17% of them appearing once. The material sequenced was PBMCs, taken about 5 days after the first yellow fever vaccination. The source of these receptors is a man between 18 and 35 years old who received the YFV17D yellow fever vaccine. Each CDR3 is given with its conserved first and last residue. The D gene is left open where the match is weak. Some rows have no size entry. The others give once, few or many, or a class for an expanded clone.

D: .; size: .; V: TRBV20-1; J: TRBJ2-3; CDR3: CSARARGEGDTQYF; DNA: TGCAGTGCTAGGGCTCGCGGGGAAGGAGATACGCAGTATTTT
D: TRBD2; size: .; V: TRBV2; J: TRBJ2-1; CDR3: CASSGTGRVNEQFF; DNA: TGTGCCAGCAGCGGGACCGGGAGGGTCAATGAGCAGTTCTTC
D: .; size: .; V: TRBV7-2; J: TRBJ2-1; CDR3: CASSFSEGFEQFF; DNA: TGTGCCAGCAGCTTCTCTGAGGGTTTTGAGCAGTTCTTC
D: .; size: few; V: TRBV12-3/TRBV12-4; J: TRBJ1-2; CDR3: CASSLARHPGYGYTF; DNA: TGTGCCAGCAGTTTAGCGCGGCACCCAGGCTATGGCTACACCTTC
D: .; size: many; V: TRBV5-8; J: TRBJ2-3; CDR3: CASSLYPSTDTQYF; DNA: TGTGCCAGCAGCTTATATCCTAGCACAGATACGCAGTATTTT
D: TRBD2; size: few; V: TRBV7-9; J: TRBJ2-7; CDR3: CASTGGGYEQYF; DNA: TGTGCCAGCACTGGGGGGGGATACGAGCAGTACTTC
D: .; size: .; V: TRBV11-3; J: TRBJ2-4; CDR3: CASSLGSENIQYF; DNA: TGTGCCAGCAGCTTAGGGTCAGAAAACATTCAGTACTTC
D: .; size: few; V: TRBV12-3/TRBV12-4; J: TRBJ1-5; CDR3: CASSTGRQAYSNQPQHF; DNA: TGTGCCAGCAGTACGGGGAGACAGGCTTATAGCAATCAGCCCCAGCATTTT
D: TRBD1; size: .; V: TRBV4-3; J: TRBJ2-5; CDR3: CASSNRGEETQYF; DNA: TGCGCCAGCAGTAACAGGGGCGAAGAGACCCAGTACTTC
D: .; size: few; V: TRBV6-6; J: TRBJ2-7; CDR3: CAIRDSYEQYF; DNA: TGTGCCATTCGGGACTCCTACGAGCAGTACTTC
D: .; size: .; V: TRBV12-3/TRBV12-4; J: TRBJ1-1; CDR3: CASSFQGLDTEAFF; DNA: TGTGCCAGCAGTTTTCAGGGTCTGGACACTGAAGCTTTCTTT
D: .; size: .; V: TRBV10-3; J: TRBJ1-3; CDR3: CASSSGSSSGNTIYF; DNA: TGTGCCTCCTCAAGCGGCTCGTCCTCTGGAAACACCATATATTTT
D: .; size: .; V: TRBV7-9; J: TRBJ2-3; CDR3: CASSLVSPNTQYF; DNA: TGTGCCAGCAGCTTAGTAAGCCCTAATACGCAGTATTTT
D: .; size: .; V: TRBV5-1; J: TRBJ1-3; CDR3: CASSRKMGDSENTIYF; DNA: TGCGCCAGCAGCCGCAAAATGGGGGACTCTGAAAACACCATATATTTT
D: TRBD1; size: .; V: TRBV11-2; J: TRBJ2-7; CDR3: CASSAYRGVYEQYF; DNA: TGTGCCAGCAGCGCATACAGGGGCGTCTACGAGCAGTACTTC
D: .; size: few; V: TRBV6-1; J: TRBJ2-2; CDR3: CASTKGQPNTGELFF; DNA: TGTGCCAGCACTAAAGGGCAGCCCAACACCGGGGAGCTGTTTTTT
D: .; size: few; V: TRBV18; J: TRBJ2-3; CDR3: CASSPERDTQYF; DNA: TGTGCCAGCTCACCGGAGAGGGATACGCAGTATTTT
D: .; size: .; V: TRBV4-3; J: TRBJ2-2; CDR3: CASSQDRLLNTGELFF; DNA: TGCGCCAGCAGCCAAGATCGGCTTCTGAACACCGGGGAGCTGTTTTTT
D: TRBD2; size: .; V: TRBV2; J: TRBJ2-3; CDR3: CATSPGLAEADTQYF; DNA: TGTGCCACCAGCCCGGGACTAGCGGAGGCAGATACGCAGTATTTT
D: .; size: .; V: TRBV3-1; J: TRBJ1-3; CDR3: CASSQVGSGNTIYF; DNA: TGTGCCAGCAGCCAAGTAGGGTCTGGAAACACCATATATTTT
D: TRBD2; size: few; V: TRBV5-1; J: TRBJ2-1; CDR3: CASSFGGGYNEQFF; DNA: TGTGCCAGCAGTTTTGGCGGGGGATACAATGAGCAGTTCTTC
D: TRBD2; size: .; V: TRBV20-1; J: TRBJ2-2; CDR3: CSAPVPAGGNTGELFF; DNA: TGCAGTGCCCCAGTCCCAGCGGGGGGAAACACCGGGGAGCTGTTTTTT
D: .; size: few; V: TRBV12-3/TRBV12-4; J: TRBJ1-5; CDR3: CASSFGDRNNQPQHF; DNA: TGTGCCAGCAGTTTCGGCGACAGAAACAATCAGCCCCAGCATTTT
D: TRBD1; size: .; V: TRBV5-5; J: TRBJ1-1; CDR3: CASSLYRGITEAFF; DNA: TGTGCCAGCAGCCTTTACAGGGGGATCACTGAAGCTTTCTTT
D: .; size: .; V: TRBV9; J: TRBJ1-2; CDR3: CASSVSGKPYGYTF; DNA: TGTGCCAGCAGCGTATCAGGCAAGCCCTATGGCTACACCTTC
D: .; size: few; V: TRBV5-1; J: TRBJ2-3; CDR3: CASSLEGSEDTQYF; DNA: TGCGCCAGCAGCTTGGAGGGATCAGAAGATACGCAGTATTTT
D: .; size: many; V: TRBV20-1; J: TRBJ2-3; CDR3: CSLRGLTSTDTQYF; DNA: TGCAGCCTCCGGGGACTGACTAGCACAGATACGCAGTATTTT
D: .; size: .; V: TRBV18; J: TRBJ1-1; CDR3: CASSPPTGHVNTEAFF; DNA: TGTGCCAGCTCACCACCGACGGGACATGTGAACACTGAAGCTTTCTTT
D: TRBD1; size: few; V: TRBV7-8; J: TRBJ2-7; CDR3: CASSSKIPGQGYEQYF; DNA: TGTGCCAGCAGCTCCAAGATCCCGGGACAGGGCTACGAGCAGTACTTC
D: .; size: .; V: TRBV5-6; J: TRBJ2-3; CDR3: CASSLIREDTQYF; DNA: TGTGCCAGCAGCCTAATCAGGGAAGATACGCAGTATTTT
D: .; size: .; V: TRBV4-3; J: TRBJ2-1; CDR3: CASSLAGGQSSEQFF; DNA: TGCGCCAGCAGCCTCGCCGGCGGACAATCTTCGGAGCAGTTCTTC
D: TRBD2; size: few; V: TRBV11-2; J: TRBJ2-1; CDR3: CASSLDGGGGANEQFF; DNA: TGTGCCAGCAGCTTAGATGGCGGCGGGGGGGCCAATGAGCAGTTCTTC
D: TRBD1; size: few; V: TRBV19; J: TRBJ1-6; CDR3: CASSMSRDRTDNSPLHF; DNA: TGTGCCAGTAGTATGTCCCGGGACAGGACGGATAATTCACCCCTCCACTTT
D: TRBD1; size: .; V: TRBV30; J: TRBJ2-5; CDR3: CAWSWTGADETQYF; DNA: TGTGCCTGGAGTTGGACAGGGGCTGACGAGACCCAGTACTTC
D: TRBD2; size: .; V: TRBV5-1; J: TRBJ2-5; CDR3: CASSLGPSGRQETQYF; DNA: TGCGCCAGCAGCTTGGGCCCTAGCGGGAGGCAAGAGACCCAGTACTTC
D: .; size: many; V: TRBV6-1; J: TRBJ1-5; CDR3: CASSAQEARQPQHF; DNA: TGTGCCAGCAGTGCACAGGAAGCCCGTCAGCCCCAGCATTTT
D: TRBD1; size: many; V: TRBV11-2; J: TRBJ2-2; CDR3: CATWTGNIGELFF; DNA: TGTGCCACCTGGACAGGGAACATCGGGGAGCTGTTTTTT
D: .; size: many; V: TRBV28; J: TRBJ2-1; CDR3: CASSFLSYNEQFF; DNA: TGTGCCAGCAGTTTTCTTAGTTACAATGAGCAGTTCTTC
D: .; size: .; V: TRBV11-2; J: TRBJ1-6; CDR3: CASSSGTATPLHF; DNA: TGTGCCAGCAGCTCCGGGACGGCTACACCCCTCCACTTT
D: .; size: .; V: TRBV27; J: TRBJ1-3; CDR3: CASSVKSGGNTIYF; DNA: TGTGCCAGCAGTGTCAAATCGGGGGGAAACACCATATATTTT
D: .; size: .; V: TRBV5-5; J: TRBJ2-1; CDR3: CASSLAGSTYNEQFF; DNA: TGTGCCAGCAGCTTGGCAGGGTCTACCTACAATGAGCAGTTCTTC
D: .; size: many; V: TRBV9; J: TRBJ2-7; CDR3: CASSPHGTDPSYEQYF; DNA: TGTGCCAGCAGCCCCCACGGGACGGACCCTTCCTACGAGCAGTACTTC
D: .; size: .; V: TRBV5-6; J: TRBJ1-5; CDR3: CASSLGRANQPQHF; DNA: TGTGCCAGCAGCTTGGGGAGGGCCAATCAGCCCCAGCATTTT
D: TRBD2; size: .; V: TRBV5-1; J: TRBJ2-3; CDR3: CASSLDVLAGVVDTQYF; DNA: TGCGCCAGCAGCTTGGACGTGCTAGCGGGGGTGGTGGATACGCAGTATTTT
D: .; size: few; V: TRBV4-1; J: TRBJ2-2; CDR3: CASSQVYGELFF; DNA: TGCGCCAGCAGCCAAGTGTACGGGGAGCTGTTTTTT
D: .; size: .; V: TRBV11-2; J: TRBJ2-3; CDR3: CASSLGNGAADTQYF; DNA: TGTGCCAGCAGCTTAGGAAACGGGGCGGCAGATACGCAGTATTTT
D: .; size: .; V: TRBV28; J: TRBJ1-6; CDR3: CASSLATGGGGNSPLHF; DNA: TGTGCCAGCAGTTTAGCCACAGGTGGGGGTGGTAATTCACCCCTCCACTTT
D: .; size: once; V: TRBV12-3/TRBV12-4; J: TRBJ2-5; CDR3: CASSFRAGETQYF; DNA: TGTGCCAGCAGTTTCAGGGCGGGGGAGACCCAGTACTTC
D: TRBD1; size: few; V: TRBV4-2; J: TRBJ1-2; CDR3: CASSQGDRGIYGYTF; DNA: TGTGCCAGCAGCCAGGGGGACAGGGGCATCTATGGCTACACCTTC
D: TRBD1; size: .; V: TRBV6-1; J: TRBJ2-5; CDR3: CASTSGGTGLRETQYF; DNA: TGTGCCAGCACCTCGGGCGGGACAGGCCTTAGGGAGACCCAGTACTTC
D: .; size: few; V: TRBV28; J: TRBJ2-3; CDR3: CASTPPLDPDTQYF; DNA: TGTGCCAGCACCCCCCCCCTAGACCCAGATACGCAGTATTTT
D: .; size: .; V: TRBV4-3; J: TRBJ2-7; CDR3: CASSQDLGLGYEQYF; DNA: TGCGCCAGCAGCCAAGATCTGGGGCTTGGCTACGAGCAGTACTTC
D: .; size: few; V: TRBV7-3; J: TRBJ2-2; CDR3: CASSFQGRTGELFF; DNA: TGTGCCAGCAGCTTCCAGGGAAGGACCGGGGAGCTGTTTTTT
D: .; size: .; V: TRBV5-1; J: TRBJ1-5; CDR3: CASSPSGLGQPQHF; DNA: TGCGCCAGCAGCCCCTCGGGGCTGGGACAGCCCCAGCATTTT
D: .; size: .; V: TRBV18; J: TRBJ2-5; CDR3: CASSPATLQETQYF; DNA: TGTGCCAGCTCACCCGCAACCCTCCAAGAGACCCAGTACTTC